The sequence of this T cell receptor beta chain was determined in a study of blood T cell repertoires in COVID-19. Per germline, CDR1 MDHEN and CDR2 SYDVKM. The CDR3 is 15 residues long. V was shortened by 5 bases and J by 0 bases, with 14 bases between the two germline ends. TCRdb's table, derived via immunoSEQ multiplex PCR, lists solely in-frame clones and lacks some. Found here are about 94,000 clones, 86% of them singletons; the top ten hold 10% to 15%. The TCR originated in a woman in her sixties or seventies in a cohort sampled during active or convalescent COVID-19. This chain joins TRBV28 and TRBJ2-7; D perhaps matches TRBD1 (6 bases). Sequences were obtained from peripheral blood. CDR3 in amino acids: CASSKPRGISYEQYF. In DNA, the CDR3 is TGTGCCAGCAGTAAGCCCAGGGGCATCTCCTACGAGCAGTACTTC.